A single sample is the source of the 6 T cell receptor beta chains below, sequenced in a study of T-cell memory formation after mild COVID-19. From the 5' RACE reads, TCRdb called clonotypes with MiXCR, one entry per CDR3 protein. The repertoire has around 300,000 distinct CDR3 sequences, roughly an eighth of them found once; the top ten carry 21%. The sample taken for sequencing was PBMCs or a T cell subset sorted from them (not recorded which). These receptors all stem from a man younger than 35 who had mild COVID-19 (a few samples of this study predate the infection). Cell type and time point are not known.

The chain is built from TRBV5-1 and TRBJ1-2; perhaps TRBD1 as D (6 bases). Germline CDR1 reads SGHRS; CDR2 reads YFSETQ. This CDR3 has 14 amino acids. V dropped 4 bases and J dropped 4 bases, with 14 bases sitting between them. In nucleotides, the CDR3 is TGCGCCAGCAGCGGGGACACGGTCGCCTATGGCTACACCTTC. This translates into CASSGDTVAYGYTF.

Only a few counts were recorded for this clonotype. The chain recombines TRBV5-1 with TRBJ2-5; perhaps D is TRBD1 or TRBD2 (5 bases each). CDR3 length: 13 residues. Germline V lookup: CDR1 SGHRS, CDR2 YFSETQ. With 3 bases removed from V and 3 bases from J, the gap between germline ends came to 9 bases. The CDR3 is CASSYQGEETQYF. CDR3 sequence (DNA): TGCGCCAGCAGCTACCAGGGAGAAGAGACCCAGTACTTC.

This clonotype was observed once. The V gene is TRBV5-1, the J gene TRBJ1-2, with 9 bases matching TRBD1. The CDR3 covers 15 residues. Per the germline V gene, CDR1 is SGHRS and CDR2 is YFSETQ. The trim removed 1 base at V and 3 bases at J, leaving 4 bases unmatched. This CDR3 reads CASSLLGQGDYGYTF. CDR3 nucleotide sequence: TGCGCCAGCAGCTTGCTGGGACAGGGAGACTATGGCTACACCTTC.

The chain combines TRBV7-9 with TRBJ2-3; D perhaps matches TRBD2 (6 bases). The CDR3 length is 16 residues. Per the germline V gene, CDR1 is SEHNR and CDR2 is FQNEAQ (reference sequence). Trimming removed 5 bases at V and 1 base at J, with 16 bases between. CDR3 sequence reads: CASSPDYGTGTDTQYF. As DNA, the CDR3 is TGTGCCAGCAGCCCGGACTATGGGACTGGCACAGATACGCAGTATTTT.

In its sample, this clonotype was seen a few times. This chain links TRBV24-1 with TRBJ2-1; D is possibly TRBD1 or TRBD2 (5 bases each). V dropped 4 bases and J dropped 4 bases, with 16 bases sitting between them. Germline CDR1 and CDR2: KGHDR and SFDVKD. This CDR3 region has 16 residues. The CDR3 loop reads CATSDAPGTLYNEQFF. The DNA for the CDR3 is TGTGCCACCAGTGACGCCCCCGGGACGTTATACAATGAGCAGTTCTTC.

The chain joins TRBV7-9 to TRBJ2-1; possibly TRBD2 for D (5 bases). The CDR3 runs 15 residues. Germline CDR1 is SEHNR and CDR2 is FQNEAQ (reference sequence). Trimming pared 8 bases from V and 8 bases from J, leaving 22 bases between. The CDR3 sequence is CASRLPRVVWDEQFF. CDR3 bases: TGTGCCAGCCGACTCCCGAGGGTAGTATGGGATGAGCAGTTCTTC.